This entry lists 13 T cell receptor beta chains sequenced from one sample in a study of shared clonotypes between healthy human individuals. Produced via immunoSEQ multiplex PCR; TCRdb's table is partial and in-frame only. The profile shows more than 2,000,000 clones, approximately 94% of them singletons. Input material: naive CD4+ T cells sorted from blood. Subset defined: CD45RA+ positively selected. All receptors come from a man younger than 35 in good health.

V and J are TRBV28 and TRBJ1-2; D possibly corresponds to TRBD1 (6 bases). This CDR3 is 15 amino acids long. CDR1 and CDR2 (germline): MDHEN, SYDVKM. The V gene lost 5 bases and the J gene lost 7 bases, with 20 bases spanning the gap. CDR3 residues: CASSPEQGNYPGYTF. DNA of the CDR3: TGTGCCAGCAGTCCCGAACAGGGAAATTACCCTGGCTACACCTTC.

The rearrangement uses TRBV13 and TRBJ1-2; unclear D gene. Germline CDR1 reads PRHDT; CDR2 reads FYEKMQ (reference sequence). The CDR3 runs to 11 residues. Trimming removed 2 bases at V and 7 bases at J, with 5 bases between. CDR3 protein: CASSLNGGYTF. The CDR3 nucleotides read TGTGCCAGCAGCTTAAATGGTGGCTACACCTTC.

The rearrangement links TRBV6-1 to TRBJ1-6, with D possibly matching TRBD1 (5 bases). The germline V gene has CDR1 MNHNS and CDR2 SASEGT. This CDR3 has 14 residues. V was shortened by 7 bases and J by 10 bases, with 17 bases between the two germline ends. The CDR3 loop is CASKWGTEGSPLHF. The CDR3 bases are TGTGCCAGCAAGTGGGGGACGGAGGGATCACCCCTCCACTTT.

As regards this clone: The same CDR3 can be traced to other DNA sequences in this sample. The V gene is TRBV28, the J gene TRBJ1-5; no firm D call. This CDR3 is built from 13 residues. V lost 5 bases and J lost 4, with 9 bases in between. Germline V CDR1 and CDR2: MDHEN, SYDVKM. The CDR3: CASSPLRNQPQHF. The CDR3 DNA follows: TGTGCCAGCAGTCCCTTACGAAATCAGCCCCAGCATTTT.

This rearrangement joins TRBV7-9 to TRBJ1-5; 9 nucleotides line up with TRBD1. Germline CDR1 and CDR2: SEHNR and FQNEAQ (reference sequence). The junction had 5 bases not matched to a gene; V was cut back by 4 bases and J by 1 base. The CDR3 consists of 16 residues. In nucleotides, the CDR3 is TGTGCCAGCAGCTCGGGACAGGGTCGGAGCAATCAGCCCCAGCATTTT. This codes for CASSSGQGRSNQPQHF.

The rearrangement uses TRBV19 and TRBJ2-1, with 9 bases aligning to TRBD2. In germline, CDR1 is LNHDA, CDR2 SQIVND (reference sequence). V lost 3 bases, J lost 0 bases, and 3 bases stayed unmatched. This CDR3 comprises 16 residues. The CDR3 reads CASSMTSGFSYNEQFF. For the CDR3, the DNA is TGTGCCAGTAGTATGACTAGCGGTTTCTCCTACAATGAGCAGTTCTTC. Full variable domain (rest looked up from reference TRBV19 and TRBJ2-1): DGGITQSPKYLFRKEGQNVTLSCEQNLNHDAMYWYRQDPGQGLRLIYYSQIVNDFQKGDIAEGYSVSREKKESFPLTVTSAQKNPTAFYLCASSMTSGFSYNEQFFGPGTRLTVL.

V usage is TRBV2 and J usage is TRBJ2-5; 9 bases line up with TRBD2. Germline V gives CDR1 SNHLY, CDR2 FYNNEI. The CDR3 has 16 amino acids. After removal of 0 bases from V and 3 bases from J, the junction contained 5 bases not matched to a gene. The CDR3 coding sequence is TGTGCCAGCAGTGAAGCTTGGCTAGCGGGGAAAGAGACCCAGTACTTC. It yields the protein CASSEAWLAGKETQYF.

V and J are TRBV6-5 and TRBJ2-3, with D perhaps matching TRBD2 (7 bases). The CDR3 covers 13 residues. V dropped 8 bases and J dropped 2 bases, with 11 bases sitting between them. In germline, CDR1 is MNHEY, CDR2 SVGAGI. CDR3 residues: CASGGGDTDTQYF. The CDR3 bases are TGTGCCAGCGGGGGGGGCGACACAGATACGCAGTATTTT.

The V and J genes are TRBV6-1 and TRBJ2-7, with a tentative D call TRBD1 (6 bases). Germline CDR1 and CDR2: MNHNS and SASEGT. CDR3 size: 16 residues. Trimming stripped 4 bases from V and 4 bases from J, with 20 bases between. The CDR3 bases are TGTGCCAGCAGTGCGAAGTGGCAGGGGAGCTCGTACGAGCAGTACTTC. It yields the protein CASSAKWQGSSYEQYF.

This chain joins TRBV5-1 and TRBJ2-3; D gene uncertain. V was trimmed by 5 bases and J by 2 bases, leaving 9 bases between them. CDR3 size: 13 residues. Germline CDR1 and CDR2: SGHRS and YFSETQ. As DNA, the CDR3 is TGCGCCAGCAGTGCAGAACCCACAGATACGCAGTATTTT. This sequence encodes CASSAEPTDTQYF.

The rearrangement joins TRBV5-1 to TRBJ2-7; D is unclear. CDR1 SGHRS and CDR2 YFSETQ come from the germline V gene. The V end lost 4 bases, the J end lost 5 bases, and 22 bases lay between the germline ends. The CDR3 runs 16 residues. The CDR3 protein is CASSPYSVAGLNEQYF. DNA for the CDR3: TGCGCCAGCAGCCCTTATTCAGTGGCCGGGTTAAACGAGCAGTACTTC.

The chain combines TRBV7-9 with TRBJ1-1, with 7 bases identical to TRBD1. The CDR3 contains 13 residues. The germline V gene encodes CDR1 SEHNR and CDR2 FQNEAQ (reference sequence). The V and J ends lost 2 bases and 10 bases, in that order; junction bases with no gene match: 7. The CDR3 nucleotides are TGTGCCAGCAGCTTAAGTGGCCAGGGGGTAGCTTTCTTT. Translated: CASSLSGQGVAFF.

The chain carries TRBV20-1 and TRBJ1-2; D not resolved. The CDR3 length is 11 residues. V gave up 2 bases and J gave up 6 bases, with 7 bases separating them. Looked up from germline, CDR1 is DFQATT and CDR2 is SNEGSKA (reference sequence). The CDR3 is CSARSGNGYTF. Here the CDR3 DNA reads TGCAGTGCTAGATCGGGGAATGGCTACACCTTC.